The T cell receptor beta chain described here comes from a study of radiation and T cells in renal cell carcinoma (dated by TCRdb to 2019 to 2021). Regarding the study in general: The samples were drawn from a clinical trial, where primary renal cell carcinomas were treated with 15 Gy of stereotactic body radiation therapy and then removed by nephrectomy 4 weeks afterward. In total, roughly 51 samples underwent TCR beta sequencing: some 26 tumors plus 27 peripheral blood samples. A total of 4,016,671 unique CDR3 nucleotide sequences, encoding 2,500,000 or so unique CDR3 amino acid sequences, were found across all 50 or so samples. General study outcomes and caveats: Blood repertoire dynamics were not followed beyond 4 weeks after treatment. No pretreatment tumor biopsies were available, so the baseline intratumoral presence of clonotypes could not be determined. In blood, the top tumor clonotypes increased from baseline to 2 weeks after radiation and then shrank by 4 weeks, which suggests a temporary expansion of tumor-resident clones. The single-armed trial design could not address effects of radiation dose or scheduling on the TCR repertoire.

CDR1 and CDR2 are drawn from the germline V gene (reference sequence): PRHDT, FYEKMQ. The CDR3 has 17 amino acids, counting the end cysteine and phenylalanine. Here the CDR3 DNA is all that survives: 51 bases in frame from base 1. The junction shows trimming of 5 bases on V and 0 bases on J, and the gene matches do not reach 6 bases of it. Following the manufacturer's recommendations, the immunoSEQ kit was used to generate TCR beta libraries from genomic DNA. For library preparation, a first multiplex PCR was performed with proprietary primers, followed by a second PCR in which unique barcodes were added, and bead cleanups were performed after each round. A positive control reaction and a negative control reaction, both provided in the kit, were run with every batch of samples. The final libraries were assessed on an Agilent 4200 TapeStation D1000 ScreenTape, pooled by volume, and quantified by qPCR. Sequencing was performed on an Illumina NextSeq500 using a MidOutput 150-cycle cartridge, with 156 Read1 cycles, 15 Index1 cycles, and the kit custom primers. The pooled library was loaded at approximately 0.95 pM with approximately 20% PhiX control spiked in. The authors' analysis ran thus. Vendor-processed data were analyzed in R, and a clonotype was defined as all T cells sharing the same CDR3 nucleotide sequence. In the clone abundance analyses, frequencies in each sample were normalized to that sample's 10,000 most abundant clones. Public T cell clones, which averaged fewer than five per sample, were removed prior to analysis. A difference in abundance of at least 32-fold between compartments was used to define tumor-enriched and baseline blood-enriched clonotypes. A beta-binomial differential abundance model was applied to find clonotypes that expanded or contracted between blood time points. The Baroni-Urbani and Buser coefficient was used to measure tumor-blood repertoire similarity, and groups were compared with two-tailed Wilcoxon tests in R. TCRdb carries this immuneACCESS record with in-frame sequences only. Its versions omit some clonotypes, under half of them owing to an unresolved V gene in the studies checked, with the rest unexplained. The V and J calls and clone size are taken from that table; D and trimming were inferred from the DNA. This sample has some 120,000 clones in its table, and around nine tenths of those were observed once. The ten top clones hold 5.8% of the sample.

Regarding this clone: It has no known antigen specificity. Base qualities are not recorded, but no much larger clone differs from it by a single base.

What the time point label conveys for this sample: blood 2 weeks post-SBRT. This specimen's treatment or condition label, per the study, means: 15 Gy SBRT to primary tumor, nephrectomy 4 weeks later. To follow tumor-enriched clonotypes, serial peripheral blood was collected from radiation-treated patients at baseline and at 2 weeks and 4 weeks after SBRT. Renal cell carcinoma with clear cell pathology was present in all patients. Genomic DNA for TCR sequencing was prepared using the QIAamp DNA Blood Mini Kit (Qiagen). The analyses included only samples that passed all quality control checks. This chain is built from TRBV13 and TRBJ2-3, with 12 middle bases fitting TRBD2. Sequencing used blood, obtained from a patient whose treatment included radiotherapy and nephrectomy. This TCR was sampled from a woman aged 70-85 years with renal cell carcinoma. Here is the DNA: TGTGCCAGCAGCGCCGACCTAGCGGGGGGGAGCACAGATACGCAGTATTTT. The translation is CASSADLAGGSTDTQYF.